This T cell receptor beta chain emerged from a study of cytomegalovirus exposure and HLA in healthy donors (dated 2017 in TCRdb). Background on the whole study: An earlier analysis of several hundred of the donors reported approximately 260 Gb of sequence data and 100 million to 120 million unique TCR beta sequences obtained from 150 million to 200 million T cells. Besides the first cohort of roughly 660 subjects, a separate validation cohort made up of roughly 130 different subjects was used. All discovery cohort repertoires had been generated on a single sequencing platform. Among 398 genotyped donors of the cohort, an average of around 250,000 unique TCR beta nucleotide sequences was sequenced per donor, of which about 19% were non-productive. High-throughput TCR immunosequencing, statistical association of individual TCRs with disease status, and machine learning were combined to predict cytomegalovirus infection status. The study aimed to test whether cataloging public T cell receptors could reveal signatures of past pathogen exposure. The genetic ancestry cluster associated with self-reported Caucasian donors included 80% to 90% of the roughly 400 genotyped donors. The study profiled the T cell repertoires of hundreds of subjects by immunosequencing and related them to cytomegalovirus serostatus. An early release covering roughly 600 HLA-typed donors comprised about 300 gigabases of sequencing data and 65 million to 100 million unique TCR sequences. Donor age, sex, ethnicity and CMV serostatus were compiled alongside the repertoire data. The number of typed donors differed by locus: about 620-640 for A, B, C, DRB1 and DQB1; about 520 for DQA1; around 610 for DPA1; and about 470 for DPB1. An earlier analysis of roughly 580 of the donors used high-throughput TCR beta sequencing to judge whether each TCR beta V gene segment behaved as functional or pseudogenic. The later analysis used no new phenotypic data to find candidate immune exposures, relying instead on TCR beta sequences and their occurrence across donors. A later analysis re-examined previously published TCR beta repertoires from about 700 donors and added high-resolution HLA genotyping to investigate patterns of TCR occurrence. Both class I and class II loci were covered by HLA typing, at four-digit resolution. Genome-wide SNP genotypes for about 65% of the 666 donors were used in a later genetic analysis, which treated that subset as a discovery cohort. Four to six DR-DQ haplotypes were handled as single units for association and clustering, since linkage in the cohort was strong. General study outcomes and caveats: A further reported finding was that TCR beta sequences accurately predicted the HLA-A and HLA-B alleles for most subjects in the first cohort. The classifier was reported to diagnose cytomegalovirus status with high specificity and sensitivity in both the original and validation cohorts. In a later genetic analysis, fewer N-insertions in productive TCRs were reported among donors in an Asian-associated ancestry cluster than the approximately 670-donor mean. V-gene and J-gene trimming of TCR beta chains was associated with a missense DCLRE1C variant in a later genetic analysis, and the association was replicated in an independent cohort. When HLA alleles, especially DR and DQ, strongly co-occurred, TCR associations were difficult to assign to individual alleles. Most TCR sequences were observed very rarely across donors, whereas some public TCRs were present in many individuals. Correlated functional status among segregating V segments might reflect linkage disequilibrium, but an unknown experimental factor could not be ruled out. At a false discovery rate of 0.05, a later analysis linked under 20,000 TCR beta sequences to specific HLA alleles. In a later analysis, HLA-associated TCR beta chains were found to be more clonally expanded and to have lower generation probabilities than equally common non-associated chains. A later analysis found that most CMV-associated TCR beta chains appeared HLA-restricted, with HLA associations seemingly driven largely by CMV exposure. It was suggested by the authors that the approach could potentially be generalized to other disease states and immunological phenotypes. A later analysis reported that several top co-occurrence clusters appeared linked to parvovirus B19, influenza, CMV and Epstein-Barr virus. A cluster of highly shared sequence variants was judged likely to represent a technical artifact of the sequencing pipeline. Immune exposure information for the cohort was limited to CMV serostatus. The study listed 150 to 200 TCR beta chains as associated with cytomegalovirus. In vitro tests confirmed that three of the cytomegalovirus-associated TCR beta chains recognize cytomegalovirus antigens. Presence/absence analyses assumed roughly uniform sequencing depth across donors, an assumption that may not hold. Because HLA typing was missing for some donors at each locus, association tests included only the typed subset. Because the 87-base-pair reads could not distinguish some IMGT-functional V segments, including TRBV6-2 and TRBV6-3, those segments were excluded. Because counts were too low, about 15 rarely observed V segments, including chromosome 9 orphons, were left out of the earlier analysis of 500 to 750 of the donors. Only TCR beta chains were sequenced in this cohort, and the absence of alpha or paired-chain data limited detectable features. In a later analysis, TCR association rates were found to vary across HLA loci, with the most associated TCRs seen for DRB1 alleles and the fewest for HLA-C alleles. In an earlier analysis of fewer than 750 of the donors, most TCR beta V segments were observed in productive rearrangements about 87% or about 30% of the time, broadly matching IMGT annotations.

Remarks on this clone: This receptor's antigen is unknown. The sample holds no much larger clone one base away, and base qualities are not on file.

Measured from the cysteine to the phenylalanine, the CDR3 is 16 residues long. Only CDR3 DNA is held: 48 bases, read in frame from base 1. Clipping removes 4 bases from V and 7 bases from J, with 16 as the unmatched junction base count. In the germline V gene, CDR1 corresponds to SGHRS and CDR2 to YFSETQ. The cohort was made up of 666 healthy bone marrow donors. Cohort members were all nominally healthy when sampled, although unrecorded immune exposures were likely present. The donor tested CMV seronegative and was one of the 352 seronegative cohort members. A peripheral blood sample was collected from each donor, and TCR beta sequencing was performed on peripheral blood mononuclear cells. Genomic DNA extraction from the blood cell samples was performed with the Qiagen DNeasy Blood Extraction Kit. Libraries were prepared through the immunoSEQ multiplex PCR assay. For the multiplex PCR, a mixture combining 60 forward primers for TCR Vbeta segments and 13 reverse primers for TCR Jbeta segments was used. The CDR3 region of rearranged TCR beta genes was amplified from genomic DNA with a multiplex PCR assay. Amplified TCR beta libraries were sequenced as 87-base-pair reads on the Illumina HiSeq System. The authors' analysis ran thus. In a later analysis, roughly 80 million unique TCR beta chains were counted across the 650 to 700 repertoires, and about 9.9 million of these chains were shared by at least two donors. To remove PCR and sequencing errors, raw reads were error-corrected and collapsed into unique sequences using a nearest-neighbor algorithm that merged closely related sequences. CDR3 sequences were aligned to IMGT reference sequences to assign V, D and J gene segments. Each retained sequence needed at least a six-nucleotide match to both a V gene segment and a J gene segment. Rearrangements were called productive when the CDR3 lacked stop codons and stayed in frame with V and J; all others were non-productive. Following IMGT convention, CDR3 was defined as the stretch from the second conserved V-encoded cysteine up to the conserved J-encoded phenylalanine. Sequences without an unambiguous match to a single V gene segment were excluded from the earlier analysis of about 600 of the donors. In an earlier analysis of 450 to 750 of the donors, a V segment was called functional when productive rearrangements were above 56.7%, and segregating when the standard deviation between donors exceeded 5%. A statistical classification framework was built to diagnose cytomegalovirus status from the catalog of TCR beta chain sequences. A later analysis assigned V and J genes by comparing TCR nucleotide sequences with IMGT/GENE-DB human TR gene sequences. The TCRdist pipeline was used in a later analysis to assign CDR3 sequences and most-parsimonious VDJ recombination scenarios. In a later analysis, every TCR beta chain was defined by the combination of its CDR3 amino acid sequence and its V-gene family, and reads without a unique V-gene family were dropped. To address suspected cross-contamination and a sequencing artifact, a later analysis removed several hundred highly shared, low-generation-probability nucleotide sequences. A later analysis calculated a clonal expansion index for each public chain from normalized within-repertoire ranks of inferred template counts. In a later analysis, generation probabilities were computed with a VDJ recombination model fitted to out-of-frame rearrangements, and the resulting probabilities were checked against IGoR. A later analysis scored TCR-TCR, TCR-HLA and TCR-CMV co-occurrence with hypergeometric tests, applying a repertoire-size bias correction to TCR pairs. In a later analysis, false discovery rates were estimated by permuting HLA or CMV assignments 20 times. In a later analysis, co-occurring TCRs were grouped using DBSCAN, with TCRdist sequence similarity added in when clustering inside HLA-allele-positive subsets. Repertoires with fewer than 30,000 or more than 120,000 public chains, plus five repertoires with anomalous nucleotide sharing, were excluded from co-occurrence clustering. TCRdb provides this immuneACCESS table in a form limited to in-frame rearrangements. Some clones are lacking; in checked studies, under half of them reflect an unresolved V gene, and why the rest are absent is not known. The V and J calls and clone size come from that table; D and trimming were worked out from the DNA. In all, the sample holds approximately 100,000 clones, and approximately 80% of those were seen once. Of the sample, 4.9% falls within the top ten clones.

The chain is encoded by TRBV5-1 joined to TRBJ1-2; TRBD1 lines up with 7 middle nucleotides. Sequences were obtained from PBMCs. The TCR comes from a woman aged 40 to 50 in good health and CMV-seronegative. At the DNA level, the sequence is TGCGCCAGCAGCCCCGGGGGAGCGGCAGGGGGTAGTGGCTACACCTTC. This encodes CASSPGGAAGGSGYTF.